This T cell receptor beta chain was obtained from a study of blood T cell repertoires in COVID-19. Deletions cut 0 bases from V and 4 bases from J, with 19 bases between. The CDR3 has 18 residues. Germline V lookup: CDR1 SGHRS, CDR2 YFSETQ. Assay used: immunoSEQ multiplex PCR; TCRdb lists only in-frame clones, some missing. Among 80,000 to 100,000 clones listed, 86% were seen once. The clonotype was recovered from a woman older than 75 in a cohort sampled during active or convalescent COVID-19. J is TRBJ2-2 and V is TRBV5-1, with a weak D call TRBD2 (6 bases). The specimen sequenced was peripheral blood. The CDR3 loop is CASSLAGDLYLSTGELFF. As DNA, the CDR3 is TGCGCCAGCAGCTTGGCGGGAGATTTGTATTTGAGCACCGGGGAGCTGTTTTTT.